These 23 T cell receptor beta chains came from one sample sequenced in a study of regulatory T cells in long-lasting Graves disease. Through Arm-PCR of CDR3 regions and iRepertoire HTBI primers, TCR beta libraries were built. One entry per CDR3 protein, called by TCRdb with MiXCR from the multiplex PCR reads. Of hundreds of thousands of distinct CDR3 sequences in the sample, around 12% were seen once. Time point reported: newly diagnosed GD, antithyroid drugs for less than 3 months. Construction of the TCR library relied on RNA isolated from PBMCs. The sample was also reused in another study, on T cells in Graves' hyperthyroidism and ophthalmopathy.

This sample comprised peripheral blood mononuclear cells (PBMCs), obtained at new diagnosis, from a patient treated with antithyroid drugs. The origin of the receptors is a woman in her twenties or thirties with Graves disease.

This clonotype was seen a handful of times. The chain employs TRBV20-1 and TRBJ2-3, with TRBD2 identical over 10 bases. Losses at the gene ends were 0 bases for V and 6 bases for J; bases not matched to a gene: 9. Germline V CDR1 and CDR2: DFQATT, SNEGSKA (reference sequence). This CDR3 is 16 amino acids long. CDR3 bases: TGCAGTGCTAGAGACTCCCGACTAGCGGGTAGGGATACGCAGTATTTT. It codes for CSARDSRLAGRDTQYF.

Ten or more counts support this clonotype. V usage is TRBV27 and J usage is TRBJ1-4, with D maybe TRBD1 (5 bases). CDR1 and CDR2 from the germline V gene are MNHEY and SMNVEV (reference sequence). The germline V and J ends were trimmed by 3 bases and 4 bases, with 15 bases remaining between them. There are 16 residues in the CDR3. CDR3 sequence reads: CASSFVPRGFNEKLFF. DNA for the CDR3: TGTGCCAGCAGTTTCGTTCCGAGGGGATTTAATGAAAAACTGTTTTTT.

This clonotype was detected many times. The rearrangement links TRBV6-1 to TRBJ2-7; D is uncertain. V gave up 10 bases and J gave up 1 base, with 8 bases separating them. The CDR3 has 11 residues. Per the germline V gene, CDR1 is MNHNS and CDR2 is SASEGT. Here the CDR3 reads CATSTSYEQYF. DNA of the CDR3: TGTGCCACCTCGACGTCCTACGAGCAGTACTTC.

In this sample, this clonotype turned up many times. The chain is built from TRBV19 and TRBJ1-2; the D is unclear. Germline lookup yields CDR1 LNHDA and CDR2 SQIVND (reference sequence). This CDR3 has 10 residues. V lost 9 bases and J lost 4, with 6 bases in between. This chain's CDR3 is CASSSYGYTF. CDR3 nucleotides: TGTGCCAGCAGTTCCTATGGCTACACCTTC.

There are many counts of this clonotype. The chain combines TRBV18 with TRBJ2-3; D call uncertain. Germline V CDR1 and CDR2: KGHSH, LQKENI. Trimming removed 0 bases from V and 5 bases from J, with 6 bases in between. The CDR3 runs to 13 residues. This chain's CDR3 is CASSPPVRDTQYF. CDR3 bases: TGTGCCAGCTCACCACCTGTACGAGATACGCAGTATTTT.

This clonotype was recorded many times. The chain employs TRBV6-9 and TRBJ2-2, with 7 bases that match TRBD1. The CDR3 runs 14 residues. Trimming cost V 4 bases and J 7 bases; bases outside gene matches: 6. CDR1 MNHGY and CDR2 SVAAGI come from the germline V gene. CDR3 nucleotides: TGTGCCAGCAGTTTGGGACAGCAGTTCGGGGAGCTGTTTTTT. This translates into CASSLGQQFGELFF.

This clonotype was found many times. The gene calls are TRBV2 and TRBJ2-5; D ambiguous. The V end lost 7 bases, the J end lost 8 bases, and 14 bases lay between the germline ends. Germline lookup yields CDR1 SNHLY and CDR2 FYNNEI. The CDR3 runs 12 residues. The CDR3 bases are TGTGCCAGCACCGACGACCGACTTACCCAGTACTTC. This encodes CASTDDRLTQYF. The full variable domain, in which reference TRBV2 and TRBJ2-5 provide the parts outside the CDR3, is EPEVTQTPSHQVTQMGQEVILRCVPISNHLYFYWYRQILGQKVEFLVSFYNNEISEKSEIFDDQFSVERPDGSNFTLKIRSTKLEDSAMYFCASTDDRLTQYFGPGTRLLVL.

This clonotype was seen many times. The chain is built from TRBV12-3 or TRBV12-4 and TRBJ2-5; the match to TRBD1 covers 7 bases. Trimming removed 2 bases from V and 3 bases from J; junction bases left unmatched: 3. CDR3 length: 14 amino acids. This CDR3 is CASSLRQGKETQYF. As DNA, the CDR3 is TGTGCCAGCAGTTTAAGACAGGGAAAAGAGACCCAGTACTTC.

In regard to this clonotype: This sequence may be a read error, since a much larger clone differs from it by one base. The V gene is TRBV6-2 or TRBV6-3, the J gene TRBJ1-5; no definite D call. Germline-derived CDR1 and CDR2 are MNHEY and SVGEGT. The CDR3 sequence is 15 residues long. V was trimmed by 5 bases and J by 5 bases, leaving 16 bases between them. CDR3 sequence (DNA): TGTGCCAGCAGTGTTCAGGACCTTTTGCATCAGCCCCAGCATTTT. Its protein product is CASSVQDLLHQPQHF.

This clonotype occurred many times. The gene calls are TRBV7-9 and TRBJ2-1; TRBD2 is a possible D gene (6 bases). The CDR3 runs 17 residues. CDR1 is SEHNR, CDR2 FQNEAQ, per germline (reference sequence). The V end lost 6 bases, the J end lost 5 bases, and 23 bases lay between the germline ends. The CDR3 DNA reads TGTGCCAGCAGAGTAGGGGCGGGACTTTCCCCTCACAATGAGCAGTTCTTC. This codes for CASRVGAGLSPHNEQFF.

This clonotype was counted at least ten times. V usage is TRBV12-3 or TRBV12-4 and J usage is TRBJ2-1, with TRBD1 matching 9 bases. The CDR3 totals 15 residues. With V trimmed by 3 bases and J by 5 bases, 5 bases remained unmatched. For the CDR3, the DNA is TGTGCCAGCAGTTTGACAGGGGGGAGGCACAATGAGCAGTTCTTC. Protein: CASSLTGGRHNEQFF.

This clonotype was picked up a small number of times. The chain links TRBV5-4 to TRBJ2-3; D is uncertain. Germline V gene data show CDR1 as SGHNT and CDR2 as YYREEE (reference sequence). Trimming shortened V by 1 base and J by 0 bases, and 15 bases separated the two germline ends. The CDR3 sequence is 17 residues long. This CDR3 reads CASSLSPVSRSTDTQYF. The CDR3 bases are TGTGCCAGCAGCTTGTCTCCGGTTTCGAGAAGCACAGATACGCAGTATTTT.

This clonotype was detected a few times. This rearrangement joins TRBV6-2 or TRBV6-3 to TRBJ1-5, with 9 bases matching TRBD1. There are 16 residues in the CDR3. Germline-derived CDR1 and CDR2 are MNHEY and SVGEGT. J lost 2 bases, V lost 6 bases, and 8 bases had no gene match. CDR3: CASRTDRGTRNQPQHF. In DNA, the CDR3 is TGTGCCAGCAGGACTGACAGGGGGACGCGCAATCAGCCCCAGCATTTT.

This clonotype was observed a handful of times. The rearrangement uses TRBV20-1 and TRBJ1-5, with D perhaps matching TRBD1 (6 bases). From germline, CDR1 is DFQATT and CDR2 SNEGSKA (reference sequence). This CDR3 is 15 amino acids long. The V gene lost 5 bases and the J gene lost 2 bases, with 16 bases spanning the gap. As DNA, the CDR3 is TGCAGTGCTCCAAACAGGGATAGGGGCAATCAGCCCCAGCATTTT. This translates into CSAPNRDRGNQPQHF.

The table lists this clonotype with many counts. The chain has TRBV5-5 and TRBJ1-2, with TRBD1 matching over 7 bases. Trimming cost V 3 bases and J 2 bases; bases outside gene matches: 4. Germline CDR1 reads SGHKS; CDR2 reads YYEKEE (reference sequence). This CDR3 spans 14 amino acids. The CDR3 region is CASSYTGQNYGYTF. CDR3 DNA sequence: TGTGCCAGCAGCTACACGGGACAGAACTATGGCTACACCTTC.

This clonotype was seen ten or more times. This rearrangement joins TRBV2 to TRBJ2-2, with TRBD2 as a possible D gene (5 bases). This CDR3 spans 14 amino acids. From germline, CDR1 is SNHLY and CDR2 FYNNEI. Trimming cost V 8 bases and J 0 bases, with 10 bases left between them. For the CDR3, the DNA is TGTGCCAGCGGACTGGAATCGAACACCGGGGAGCTGTTTTTT. Protein: CASGLESNTGELFF.

This clonotype was seen many times. V usage is TRBV25-1 and J usage is TRBJ1-1; D perhaps matches TRBD1 (5 bases). CDR1 and CDR2 from the germline V gene are MGHDK and SYGVNS. The CDR3 is 13 residues long. V was clipped by 8 bases and J by 5 bases, with 15 bases between them. The CDR3 loop is CASFGHKGTEAFF. CDR3 nucleotide sequence: TGTGCCAGCTTTGGACACAAAGGGACTGAAGCTTTCTTT.

This clonotype was seen many times. The chain combines TRBV6-5 with TRBJ2-7; D may be TRBD1 or TRBD2 (5 bases each). Trimming took 2 bases from V and 3 from J, leaving 23 bases between them. The CDR3 is 18 residues long. CDR1 MNHEY and CDR2 SVGAGI come from the germline V gene. This CDR3 is CASSYKLSFGGSGYEQYF. In DNA, the CDR3 is TGTGCCAGCAGTTACAAGCTCTCGTTTGGGGGTTCAGGCTACGAGCAGTACTTC.

This clonotype occurred many times. The chain joins TRBV4-1 to TRBJ2-1, with D tentatively TRBD2 (5 bases). The CDR3 contains 16 residues. Looked up from germline, CDR1 is MGHRA and CDR2 is YSYEKL. Trimming took off 1 base at V and 5 bases at J, with 15 bases between the two ends. This chain's CDR3 is CASSQGPGRGHNEQFF. CDR3 coding DNA: TGCGCCAGCAGCCAAGGGCCGGGAAGAGGCCACAATGAGCAGTTCTTC.

This clonotype was found many times. V is TRBV20-1 and J is TRBJ1-2; TRBD1 aligns across 7 bases. V lost 6 bases, J lost 4 bases, and 11 bases stayed unmatched. CDR1 is DFQATT and CDR2 is SNEGSKA in the germline V gene (reference sequence). This CDR3 comprises 14 residues. CDR3 in amino acids: CSALWRGRVYGYTF. CDR3 bases: TGCAGTGCCCTGTGGAGGGGGCGAGTCTATGGCTACACCTTC.

This clonotype was observed many times. The chain recombines TRBV24-1 with TRBJ2-1, with 12 bases fitting TRBD1. Germline trimming cut 1 base from V and 8 bases from J; bases unmatched to any gene: 2. Germline V gives CDR1 KGHDR, CDR2 SFDVKD. This CDR3 is built from 15 residues. This chain's CDR3 is CATSDLGTGGHEQFF. CDR3 in DNA: TGTGCCACCAGTGATTTAGGGACAGGGGGCCATGAGCAGTTCTTC.

This chain connects TRBV7-8 to TRBJ1-5, with D perhaps matching TRBD1 (6 bases). CDR1 and CDR2 from the germline V gene are SGHVS and FQNEAQ. This CDR3 region has 17 residues. V shed 3 bases and J shed 2 bases, with 17 bases lying between them. The CDR3 protein is CASSLNRVGGGNQPQHF. In DNA form, the CDR3 reads TGTGCCAGCAGCTTGAACAGGGTTGGGGGCGGCAATCAGCCCCAGCATTTT.

This clonotype was detected ten times or more. This sequence joins TRBV3-1 and TRBJ1-1, with 9 bases fitting TRBD1. The CDR3 consists of 16 residues. V was clipped by 4 bases and J by 3 bases; unmatched bases: 9. Germline-derived CDR1 and CDR2 are LGHDT and YNNKEL (reference sequence). The DNA for the CDR3 is TGTGCCAGCAGCCCGATAGACAGGGGGTTAGACACTGAAGCTTTCTTT. This codes for CASSPIDRGLDTEAFF. Combining the CDR3 with reference TRBV3-1 and TRBJ1-1 gives the whole variable domain DTAVSQTPKYLVTQMGNDKSIKCEQNLGHDTMYWYKQDSKKFLKIMFSYNNKELIINETVPNRFSPKSPDKAHLNLHINSLELGDSAVYFCASSPIDRGLDTEAFFGQGTRLTVV.